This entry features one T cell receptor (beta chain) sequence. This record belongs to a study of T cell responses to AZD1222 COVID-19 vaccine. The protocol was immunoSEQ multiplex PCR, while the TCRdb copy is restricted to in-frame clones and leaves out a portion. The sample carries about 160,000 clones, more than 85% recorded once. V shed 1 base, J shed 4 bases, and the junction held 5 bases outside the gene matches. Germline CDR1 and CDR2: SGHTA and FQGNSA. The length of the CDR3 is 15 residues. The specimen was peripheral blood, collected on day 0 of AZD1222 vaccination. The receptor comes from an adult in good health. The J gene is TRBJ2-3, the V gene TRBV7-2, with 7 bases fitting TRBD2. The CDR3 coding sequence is TGTGCCAGCAGCTTAGGGGGCGGGAGCGCAGATACGCAGTATTTT. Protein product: CASSLGGGSADTQYF.